This is a list of T cell receptor beta chains from one sample in a study of T cells in Graves' hyperthyroidism and ophthalmopathy. TCRdb redid the calling of the multiplex PCR reads with MiXCR, one entry per CDR3 protein. The data contain roughly 740,000 distinct CDR3 sequences, about 15% of them singletons. Sequencing input: blood. The receptors derive from a man between 18 and 35 years old with Graves' hyperthyroidism. Each CDR3 is given with its conserved first and last residue. A D gene is named only where the DNA matches it firmly. Only some rows state a clone size, as once, few, many or a class for expanded clones.

D gene | clone size | J gene | V gene | CDR3 protein | CDR3 DNA
. | few | TRBJ2-4 | TRBV14 | CASSQDGKNIQYF | TGTGCCAGCAGCCAAGATGGCAAAAACATTCAGTACTTC
. | many | TRBJ1-2 | TRBV28 | CASSKNWEGGYTF | TGTGCCAGCAGCAAGAATTGGGAAGGTGGCTACACCTTC
. | . | TRBJ2-2 | TRBV27 | CASSRLRVANTGELFF | TGTGCCAGCAGTCGCCTGAGGGTGGCGAACACCGGGGAGCTGTTTTTT
. | . | TRBJ2-7 | TRBV5-5 | CASSLGEARTYEQYF | TGTGCCAGCAGCTTGGGAGAGGCGAGGACCTACGAGCAGTACTTC
TRBD1 | . | TRBJ1-2 | TRBV7-9 | CASSNMDRGHGYTF | TGTGCCAGCAGCAACATGGACAGGGGGCATGGCTACACCTTC
TRBD1 | many | TRBJ1-2 | TRBV30 | CAWINRGRGFNGYTF | TGTGCCTGGATTAACAGGGGGCGCGGGTTCAATGGCTACACCTTC
TRBD1 | . | TRBJ1-2 | TRBV29-1 | CSVERTGGSYTF | TGCAGCGTTGAGCGGACAGGGGGCAGCTACACCTTC
. | few | TRBJ1-5 | TRBV19 | CASTKGRGNQPQHF | TGTGCCAGTACTAAGGGTCGGGGCAATCAGCCCCAGCATTTT
TRBD2 | many | TRBJ2-5 | TRBV7-9 | CASSLPEAGSQETQYF | TGTGCCAGCAGCCTACCCGAAGCGGGGAGCCAAGAGACCCAGTACTTC
TRBD2 | many | TRBJ2-1 | TRBV20-1 | CSAGGREGSSYNEQFF | TGCAGTGCCGGGGGGCGGGAGGGCAGCTCCTACAATGAGCAGTTCTTC
. | . | TRBJ2-7 | TRBV7-9 | CASSLKGGDEQYF | TGTGCCAGCAGCTTAAAGGGGGGTGACGAGCAGTACTTC
TRBD1 | . | TRBJ1-5 | TRBV20-1 | CSATSGGHSNQPQHF | TGCAGTGCTACGTCAGGGGGCCATAGCAATCAGCCCCAGCATTTT
TRBD1 | . | TRBJ2-1 | TRBV5-5 | CASSFDPRTGGLGEQFF | TGTGCCAGCAGCTTTGACCCCCGGACAGGGGGCTTGGGTGAGCAGTTCTTC
. | . | TRBJ2-1 | TRBV24-1 | CATSAPGPGLSSYNEQFF | TGTGCCACCAGTGCCCCTGGACCCGGCTTGAGCTCCTACAATGAGCAGTTCTTC
. | many | TRBJ1-1 | TRBV7-9 | CASSLSGWDTEAFF | TGTGCCAGCAGCTTAAGTGGGTGGGACACTGAAGCTTTCTTT
. | many | TRBJ2-1 | TRBV12-3/TRBV12-4 | CASSSWAANNEQFF | TGTGCCAGCAGTTCCTGGGCAGCAAACAATGAGCAGTTCTTC